These T cell receptor beta chains were read from a single sample in a study of beta chain features in type 1 diabetes. The table came from immunoSEQ multiplex PCR; TCRdb's copy has only in-frame clones and leaves some out. The sample carries 70,000 to 95,000 clones, 30% to 40% recorded once. Sequencing was done on a sample of stem cell memory CD4+ T cells from blood. The receptors here all came from a woman aged 18-30 years in good health. Each CDR3 is given with its conserved first and last residue. The order of the fields is J gene, D gene, clone size, V gene, CDR3 protein. A D gene is named only where the DNA matches it firmly. Clone sizes are given selectively: once, few, many, or a class where the clone is expanded.

TRBJ1-1	.	.	TRBV5-4	CASSSPNVGDAEAFF
TRBJ2-1	TRBD2	.	TRBV5-1	CASSPIGTSGGDSYNEQFF
TRBJ2-1	.	.	TRBV18	CASSPRTSGFYYNEQFF
TRBJ1-4	TRBD1	.	TRBV6-5	CASSYSRQGAEKLFF
TRBJ2-2	.	few	TRBV9	CASSVGPSSDTGELFF
TRBJ2-1	TRBD2	.	TRBV30	CAWRPWSSGSHSEQFF
TRBJ1-6	TRBD1	few	TRBV5-8	CASSLGQGTFRNSPLHF
TRBJ2-7	TRBD2	few	TRBV4-2	CASSQVLAGTLKYEQYF
TRBJ1-2	.	.	TRBV6-5	CASSYSGRSNGYTF
TRBJ1-1	.	.	TRBV11-3	CASSLSHGGTEAFF
TRBJ1-1	.	few	TRBV9	CASSPTTGRNTEAFF
TRBJ2-5	TRBD1	few	TRBV11-2	CASSLLKGAIGKTQYF
TRBJ1-4	TRBD1	.	TRBV18	CASSPGQGAFEKLFF
TRBJ1-1	TRBD1	many	TRBV7-9	CASSFDRATEAFF
TRBJ2-7	.	.	TRBV6-6	CASSYEGRTLF
TRBJ2-1	TRBD1	.	TRBV7-6	CASRSSGTGEYNEQFF
TRBJ1-1	.	.	TRBV6-5	CATWGVVGTEAFF
TRBJ2-3	.	.	TRBV5-1	CASSLTASGTDTQYF
TRBJ1-1	.	.	TRBV6-5	CASSPQGSTEAFF
TRBJ1-2	.	few	TRBV16	CASSQSSPGERPWDYGYTF
TRBJ1-3	.	.	TRBV15	CATSRDPGEGNTIYF
TRBJ2-7	TRBD2	once	TRBV5-1	CASSPGTSGSSYEQYF
TRBJ1-5	TRBD1	few	TRBV11-2	CASSPRQGDPQHF
TRBJ1-2	.	.	TRBV15	CATSTQNYGYTF
TRBJ2-2	TRBD1	few	TRBV19	CASTRTGDTGELFF
TRBJ2-1	.	many	TRBV5-4	CASAEAGYNEQFF
TRBJ2-1	TRBD2	few	TRBV5-4	CASTGGRAGSSEQFF
TRBJ2-7	.	few	TRBV5-1	CASSLQGYEQYF
TRBJ1-2	.	.	TRBV19	CASTTREGLGYYGYTF
TRBJ2-2	.	.	TRBV5-1	CASTHPMGRTGELFF
TRBJ2-3	TRBD2	.	TRBV27	CASKKGHRAGGPEDTQYF
TRBJ2-3	.	.	TRBV6-1	CASSVEGGDTQYF
TRBJ2-3	.	.	TRBV7-2	CASTTDYTDTQYF
TRBJ1-2	TRBD1	.	TRBV27	CASSLGWGQRAGYTF
TRBJ2-3	.	.	TRBV11-2	CASSSDRHNTQYF
TRBJ2-3	TRBD1	few	TRBV18	CASSPRDSRQYF
TRBJ2-3	.	.	TRBV19	CASSLTDSRDTQYF
TRBJ2-7	TRBD1	few	TRBV19	CASSSRQGSTYEQYF
TRBJ2-7	.	.	TRBV6-1	CASSDVYEQYF
TRBJ1-1	.	.	TRBV6-5	CASSYHGSRGDTEAFF
TRBJ1-1	.	.	TRBV5-6	CASSLVSGLNTEAFF
TRBJ2-7	TRBD2	few	TRBV5-1	CASSSGTSGYEQYF
TRBJ2-5	TRBD2	.	TRBV5-1	CASSLYGRSQETQYF
TRBJ1-1	.	.	TRBV18	CASSRQGNTEAFF
TRBJ2-7	.	few	TRBV6-5	CASSLYEQYF
TRBJ2-2	.	.	TRBV30	CAWIPGLTTGELFF
TRBJ1-1	.	.	TRBV6-5	CASLRTSNTEAFF
TRBJ2-1	TRBD2	few	TRBV2	CASRLAEPNEQFF
TRBJ2-7	TRBD2	few	TRBV15	CATSRDLASGSYEQYF
TRBJ2-2	.	.	TRBV5-1	CASSLGPSRVDTGELFF
TRBJ2-7	TRBD2	.	TRBV28	CASSFGGRPYEQYF
TRBJ1-2	.	.	TRBV7-2	CASSSYWDSHDYGYTF
TRBJ1-2	.	once	TRBV5-7	CASRDEGYNYGYTF